The clone carrying this TCR beta chain was found many times. The antigen remains unidentified. V lost 6 bases and J lost 2; bases outside the gene matches: 4. This CDR3 spans 13 amino acids. These data are taken from a study of response to subunit inactivated influenza vaccine. Overall study findings and caveats: A suggestion made by the authors is that each seasonal influenza vaccination recruits few new T cells.

In TCRdb, the RT-PCR reads were re-called with MiXCR into one record per CDR3 protein. The sample holds 430,000 or so distinct CDR3 sequences, about a tenth seen once. The rearrangement links TRBV12-3 or TRBV12-4 to TRBJ2-7; 7 bases map to TRBD1. The sample here was PBMCs from blood, taken roughly 48 days after vaccination. This clonotype originated in a man aged 45-65 years who received an inactivated influenza vaccine. The CDR3 loop is CASRGTETYEQYF. Written as DNA, the CDR3 is TGTGCCAGCAGAGGGACAGAGACCTACGAGCAGTACTTC.